The source of this T cell receptor beta chain is a study of T cells expressing NK-cell markers. At the level of the study: Repertoire data for TCR beta were derived from sorted T cells (CD3+CD56+NKG2C+, CD3+CD56+NKG2C- and CD3+CD56-NKG2C+). Eight donors were sequenced, of whom seven were HCMV-seropositive, while the remaining one was HCMV-seronegative.

5'RACE template switching built TCR beta cDNA with unique molecular identifiers. For each CDR3 protein, TCRdb gives one entry from its re-call of the 5' RACE reads, without DNA. The repertoire table contains over 13,000 distinct CDR3 sequences. To note about this clonotype: Its target is unknown.

Findings of the study overall: Where several donors were concerned, these clonotypes also led the CD3+CD56-NKG2C+ fraction.

CDR3 length equals 16 residues. Germline V gene sequence: CDR1 SGHDN, CDR2 FVKESK. The rearrangement joins TRBV14 to TRBJ2-5; TCRdb lists TRBD2, though no DNA is available to test this call. This TCR came from a man between 18 and 69 years old in good health. The specimen was blood T cells: a sorted CD56 or NKG2C T cell subset, CD4+ or CD8+ T cells, or bulk PBMC T cells (not recorded which). This CDR3 is CASSRTSGSVGETQYF.